The 30 T cell receptor beta chains in this list originate from one sample, sequenced in a study of shared clonotypes between healthy human individuals. Sequenced by immunoSEQ multiplex PCR; TCRdb stores in-frame clones only, minus some. The sample yields 2 million to 2.5 million clones, 93% seen once. The sequenced sample was naive CD4+ T cells from PBMCs. As for subset: CD45RA+ positively selected. The origin of the receptors is a man aged 18 to 30 in good health. Some clones in this sample may be carry-over from other donors' samples.

The chain carries TRBV18 and TRBJ2-5; 12 nucleotides agree with TRBD2. CDR1 KGHSH and CDR2 LQKENI come from the germline V gene. The CDR3 totals 15 residues. V dropped 5 bases and J dropped 1; count of bases not matched to a gene: 2. The CDR3, as DNA: TGTGCCAGCTCAGCGACTAGCGGGGGCCAAGAGACCCAGTACTTC. It translates to CASSATSGGQETQYF.

A note on this clone: The identical CDR3 is also encoded by other nucleotide sequences in the sample. The chain employs TRBV14 and TRBJ1-1, with D maybe TRBD1 (5 bases). The CDR3 length is 13 residues. Germline lookup yields CDR1 SGHDN and CDR2 FVKESK. V lost 4 bases and J lost 1, with 7 bases in between. The CDR3 reads CASSRDRNTEAFF. CDR3 coding DNA: TGTGCCAGCAGCCGGGACCGGAACACTGAAGCTTTCTTT.

The chain links TRBV28 to TRBJ1-5, with 8 bases lining up with TRBD1. The CDR3 extends over 14 amino acids. Germline assignment: CDR1 MDHEN and CDR2 SYDVKM. The V gene end was trimmed by 5 bases and the J gene end by 9 bases; junction bases not matched to a gene: 9. The DNA for the CDR3 is TGTGCCAGCAGTCCGACAGGGGCAGCTCCGCCCCAGCATTTT. This gives the protein CASSPTGAAPPQHF.

This chain links TRBV7-3 with TRBJ2-1; TRBD1 matches 7 bases. The J segment lost 7 bases and the V segment lost 5 bases, leaving 11 bases of the junction unmatched. Germline values: CDR1 SGHTA, CDR2 FQGTGA. This CDR3 contains 15 residues. The CDR3 nucleotides read TGTGCCAGCAGCCCTAGACAGGGTCTGAATAATGAGCAGTTCTTC. This codes for CASSPRQGLNNEQFF.

The J gene is TRBJ2-2, the V gene TRBV18; the match to TRBD1 covers 7 bases. The V segment lost 3 bases and the J segment 6 bases; nucleotides outside the gene matches: 10. The CDR3 spans 16 residues. Germline V gives CDR1 KGHSH, CDR2 LQKENI. The CDR3 DNA reads TGTGCCAGCTCACCTATGTCGATTACAGGGGCCGGGGAGCTGTTTTTT. It yields the protein CASSPMSITGAGELFF.

This chain links TRBV6-1 with TRBJ1-1; 7 bases match TRBD1. The CDR3 consists of 14 residues. With 7 bases clipped from V and 1 base from J, the junction kept 6 bases outside the gene matches. Germline assignment: CDR1 MNHNS and CDR2 SASEGT. Written as DNA, the CDR3 is TGTGCCAGCATCCGACAGGGACAGAACACTGAAGCTTTCTTT. This codes for CASIRQGQNTEAFF.

The chain couples TRBV5-1 to TRBJ1-3; D is ambiguous. The V end lost 0 bases, the J end lost 4 bases, and 8 bases lay between the germline ends. CDR1 and CDR2 from the germline V gene are SGHRS and YFSETQ. The CDR3 has 14 residues. Here the CDR3 DNA reads TGCGCCAGCAGCTTGGGTCGAGTGGGAAACACCATATATTTT. This encodes CASSLGRVGNTIYF. Full variable domain (outside the CDR3, taken from reference TRBV5-1 and TRBJ1-3): KAGVTQTPRYLIKTRGQQVTLSCSPISGHRSVSWYQQTPGQGLQFLFEYFSETQRNKGNFPGRFSGRQFSNSRSEMNVSTLELGDSALYLCASSLGRVGNTIYFGEGSWLTVV.

The chain employs TRBV6-5 and TRBJ1-3, with 7 positions matching TRBD1. The V gene end was trimmed by 6 bases and the J gene end by 5 bases; junction bases not matched to a gene: 7. This CDR3 spans 14 amino acids. CDR1 MNHEY and CDR2 SVGAGI come from the germline V gene. The CDR3, as DNA: TGTGCCAGCAGAACCGGGACAGACAGAAACACCATATATTTT. Protein sequence: CASRTGTDRNTIYF.

The chain uses TRBV11-2 and TRBJ2-2; weak D call: TRBD1 (6 bases). CDR1 SGHAT and CDR2 FQNNGV come from the germline V gene. The CDR3 consists of 15 residues. Trimming took 5 bases from V and 2 from J, leaving 12 bases between them. The CDR3 DNA sequence: TGTGCCAGCAGCAACGACAGGTTAAACACCGGGGAGCTGTTTTTT. Translated: CASSNDRLNTGELFF.

This chain links TRBV28 with TRBJ2-5; no clear D gene. Germline CDR1 MDHEN, CDR2 SYDVKM. The CDR3 is 14 amino acids. The V gene lost 9 bases and the J gene lost 5 bases, with 19 bases spanning the gap. CDR3 region: CASSPSIRRETQYF. Written as DNA, the CDR3 is TGTGCCAGTTCCCCCTCCATCCGGCGGGAGACCCAGTACTTC.

The chain combines TRBV5-1 with TRBJ2-3; either TRBD1 or TRBD2 may supply D (5 bases each). The V and J ends lost 3 bases and 0 bases respectively, with 14 bases between them. Germline V CDR1 and CDR2: SGHRS, YFSETQ. The CDR3 consists of 16 residues. The CDR3 nucleotides read TGCGCCAGCAGCTGGGGGACGGACCCTAGCACAGATACGCAGTATTTT. Translation gives CASSWGTDPSTDTQYF. Full variable domain (rest looked up from reference TRBV5-1 and TRBJ2-3): KAGVTQTPRYLIKTRGQQVTLSCSPISGHRSVSWYQQTPGQGLQFLFEYFSETQRNKGNFPGRFSGRQFSNSRSEMNVSTLELGDSALYLCASSWGTDPSTDTQYFGPGTRLTVL.

This chain joins TRBV10-3 and TRBJ1-2; D unresolved. Germline CDR1 is ENHRY and CDR2 is SYGVKD. CDR3 size: 13 residues. The V end was cut by 7 bases, the J end by 8 bases, with 17 bases between. The CDR3 here is CAIKAEIVEGYTF. The CDR3 bases are TGTGCCATCAAGGCGGAAATTGTCGAGGGCTACACCTTC.

The J gene is TRBJ2-3, the V gene TRBV5-6, with D possibly being TRBD2 (5 bases). Trimming removed 0 bases from V and 8 bases from J, with 13 bases in between. CDR3 length: 14 residues. The germline V gene encodes CDR1 SGHDT and CDR2 YYEEEE. In DNA, the CDR3 is TGTGCCAGCAGCTTGGGGCTAGCTGCTGGTACGCAGTATTTT. Protein: CASSLGLAAGTQYF.

The sample holds one count of this clone. The chain is built from TRBV28 and TRBJ1-5, with no clear D. The CDR3 totals 15 residues. V was pared by 1 base and J by 0 bases, with 7 bases between. Per germline, CDR1 MDHEN and CDR2 SYDVKM. The CDR3 region has the DNA TGTGCCAGCAGTTTATCGGGTAATAGCAATCAGCCCCAGCATTTT. It translates to CASSLSGNSNQPQHF.

This chain joins TRBV10-3 and TRBJ1-1, with D perhaps matching TRBD1 (6 bases). V lost 4 bases and J 2 bases, leaving 8 bases between the germline ends. The length of the CDR3 is 13 residues. CDR1 ENHRY and CDR2 SYGVKD come from the germline V gene. CDR3 nucleotides: TGTGCCATCAGTGGGACAGATAACACTGAAGCTTTCTTT. Translated, it gives CAISGTDNTEAFF.

The chain combines TRBV11-2 with TRBJ2-3, with TRBD2 identical over 12 bases. Trimming took 5 bases from V and 0 from J; bases not matched to a gene: 6. Germline V gene data show CDR1 as SGHAT and CDR2 as FQNNGV. The CDR3 spans 17 residues. The CDR3 bases are TGTGCCAGCAGCCCAGGACTAGCGGGACTTAGCACAGATACGCAGTATTTT. As protein: CASSPGLAGLSTDTQYF.

This chain joins TRBV5-1 and TRBJ2-2; tentative D call: TRBD2 (6 bases). V was clipped by 4 bases and J by 1 base, with 17 bases between them. CDR3 length: 17 residues. In germline, CDR1 is SGHRS, CDR2 YFSETQ. The CDR3 DNA reads as TGCGCCAGCAGCCCCGGGCTACGGGGAGGGAACACCGGGGAGCTGTTTTTT. It yields the protein CASSPGLRGGNTGELFF.

This clone was recorded only once. The gene calls are TRBV28 and TRBJ2-2; D remains ambiguous. The germline CDR1 and CDR2 sequences are MDHEN and SYDVKM. Trimming removed 5 bases at V and 0 bases at J, with 13 bases between. CDR3 length: 16 amino acids. The CDR3 loop is CASSPTTAANTGELFF. As DNA, the CDR3 is TGTGCCAGCAGTCCCACTACCGCCGCGAACACCGGGGAGCTGTTTTTT.

The chain carries TRBV5-8 and TRBJ2-7; perhaps TRBD2 as D (5 bases). Germline V CDR1 and CDR2: SGHTS, YDEGEE. V was trimmed by 1 base and J by 6 bases, leaving 23 bases between them. CDR3 length: 17 residues. The CDR3 here is CASSLRFVATAASEQYF. DNA of the CDR3: TGTGCCAGCAGCTTGCGGTTCGTAGCGACGGCCGCTAGCGAGCAGTACTTC. Full variable domain (rest looked up from reference TRBV5-8 and TRBJ2-7): EAGVTQSPTHLIKTRGQQATLRCSPISGHTSVYWYQQALGLGLQFLLWYDEGEERNRGNFPPRFSGRQFPNYSSELNVNALELEDSALYLCASSLRFVATAASEQYFGPGTRLTVT.

The chain recombines TRBV30 with TRBJ1-1, with 7 bases fitting TRBD1. In germline, CDR1 is GTSNPN, CDR2 SVGIG (reference sequence). With V trimmed by 0 bases and J by 6 bases, 7 bases remained unmatched. The CDR3 contains 14 residues. CDR3 bases: TGTGCCTGGAGTGTACAGAGACAGGGTGCTGAAGCTTTCTTT. Its translation is CAWSVQRQGAEAFF.

The chain couples TRBV11-2 to TRBJ2-7; TRBD2 agrees at 7 bases. The CDR3 is made up of 15 amino acids. Germline values: CDR1 SGHAT, CDR2 FQNNGV. Losses at the gene ends were 8 bases for V and 0 bases for J; bases not matched to a gene: 10. In nucleotides, the CDR3 is TGTGCCAGCCGCCCTCTAGCGGCTAACTCCTACGAGCAGTACTTC. It translates to CASRPLAANSYEQYF. Full variable domain (remainder filled in from reference TRBV11-2 and TRBJ2-7): EAGVAQSPRYKIIEKRQSVAFWCNPISGHATLYWYQQILGQGPKLLIQFQNNGVVDDSQLPKDRFSAERLKGVDSTLKIQPAKLEDSAVYLCASRPLAANSYEQYFGPGTRLTVT.

The chain employs TRBV25-1 and TRBJ1-6; D is perhaps TRBD1 (5 bases). CDR1 is MGHDK, CDR2 SYGVNS, per germline. This CDR3 comprises 16 residues. Trimming cost V 4 bases and J 0 bases, with 10 bases left between them. The CDR3 region is CASSASGSSYNSPLHF. The DNA of the CDR3 is TGTGCCAGCAGTGCGTCAGGGTCCTCCTATAATTCACCCCTCCACTTT.

This chain connects TRBV28 to TRBJ2-7; 11 bases agree with TRBD2. This CDR3 is 16 amino acids long. CDR1 is MDHEN and CDR2 is SYDVKM in the germline V gene. J lost 0 bases, V lost 6 bases, and 7 bases had no gene match. The CDR3 here is CASRETSGRLSYEQYF. In nucleotides, the CDR3 is TGTGCCAGCAGGGAAACTAGCGGGAGACTCTCCTACGAGCAGTACTTC. Variable domain in full (rest from reference TRBV28 and TRBJ2-7): DVKVTQSSRYLVKRTGEKVFLECVQDMDHENMFWYRQDPGLGLRLIYFSYDVKMKEKGDIPEGYSVSREKKERFSLILESASTNQTSMYLCASRETSGRLSYEQYFGPGTRLTVT.

The chain has TRBV9 and TRBJ2-3, with TRBD2 matching 7 bases. The V gene end was trimmed by 0 bases and the J gene end by 8 bases; junction bases not matched to a gene: 9. The CDR3 contains 15 residues. In germline, CDR1 is SGDLS, CDR2 YYNGEE. The chain's CDR3 is CASSVVAGRAGTQYF. The CDR3 DNA reads TGTGCCAGCAGCGTAGTGGCAGGGAGGGCAGGTACGCAGTATTTT. The whole variable domain, remainder taken from reference TRBV9 and TRBJ2-3, is DSGVTQTPKHLITATGQRVTLRCSPRSGDLSVYWYQQSLDQGLQFLIQYYNGEERAKGNILERFSAQQFPDLHSELNLSSLELGDSALYFCASSVVAGRAGTQYFGPGTRLTVL.

This clone was seen a few times. This chain connects TRBV9 to TRBJ1-1, with TRBD1 matching 7 bases. V lost 4 bases and J lost 5; bases outside the gene matches: 8. CDR1 and CDR2 (germline): SGDLS, YYNGEE. This CDR3 is built from 14 residues. The chain's CDR3 is CASSPNRGRTEAFF. Here the CDR3 DNA reads TGTGCCAGCAGCCCCAACAGGGGTAGGACTGAAGCTTTCTTT.

The chain has TRBV9 and TRBJ2-5; TRBD2 might be the D (5 bases). The V end was cut by 7 bases, the J end by 1 base, with 14 bases between. The germline V gene has CDR1 SGDLS and CDR2 YYNGEE. CDR3 length: 14 amino acids. CDR3 nucleotide sequence: TGTGCCAGCTCCCCCCGCAGCGGCCAAGAGACCCAGTACTTC. Protein sequence: CASSPRSGQETQYF.

Notes on this clone: Distinct nucleotide sequences in the sample also encode this CDR3. The V call is TRBV29-1, the J call TRBJ1-1; D not certain. CDR3 length equals 13 residues. Trimming stripped 1 base from V and 0 bases from J, with 6 bases between. Germline CDR1 is SQVTM and CDR2 is ANQGSEA. CDR3 protein: CSVEGLMNTEAFF. The CDR3 nucleotides are TGCAGCGTTGAAGGTCTGATGAACACTGAAGCTTTCTTT.

This sequence joins TRBV19 and TRBJ2-6; no clear D gene. The CDR3 length is 14 residues. Germline V CDR1 and CDR2: LNHDA, SQIVND (reference sequence). The germline V and J ends were trimmed by 6 bases and 0 bases, with 6 bases remaining between them. The CDR3 reads CASREYSGANVLTF. The CDR3 DNA sequence: TGTGCCAGTAGGGAGTACTCTGGGGCCAACGTCCTGACTTTC.

The chain employs TRBV11-2 and TRBJ2-3, with no clear D. Trimming took off 5 bases at V and 4 bases at J, with 16 bases between the two ends. Germline V gene sequence: CDR1 SGHAT, CDR2 FQNNGV. This CDR3 has 15 residues. CDR3 sequence reads: CASSPRLAPADTQYF. The DNA of the CDR3 is TGTGCCAGCAGCCCGCGATTGGCCCCCGCAGATACGCAGTATTTT.

The chain combines TRBV25-1 with TRBJ1-1, with 7 nucleotides matching TRBD1. Germline assignment: CDR1 MGHDK and CDR2 SYGVNS. This CDR3 region has 13 residues. V lost 3 bases to trimming and J lost 7 bases; unmatched junction nucleotides: 5. The CDR3 nucleotides read TGTGCCAGCAGTGACCATCGGACAGGTGAAGCTTTCTTT. It translates to CASSDHRTGEAFF.